Below are 20 T cell receptor beta chains sequenced from a single sample in a study of cytomegalovirus exposure and HLA in healthy donors. The PCR ran on 60 Vbeta and 13 Jbeta primers. Libraries were prepared by immunoSEQ multiplex PCR; TCRdb keeps only in-frame clonotypes and omits some of them. The sample carries some 130,000 clones, around 78% recorded once. Material for sequencing was PBMCs. Receptors originate from a woman between 50 and 59 years old in good health and CMV-seronegative.

Worth noting for this clone: Relative to the germline gene, one junction end is altered; a read error may explain this. This sample also contains other DNA sequences that code for the same CDR3. The chain links TRBV28 to TRBJ2-1; the D is unclear. Looked up from germline, CDR1 is MDHEN and CDR2 is SYDVKM. CDR3 length: 11 residues. CDR3 bases: TGTGCCAGCAGTCCCTATAATGAGCAGTTCTTC. It encodes CASSPYNEQFF.

This rearrangement joins TRBV9 to TRBJ2-3; the match to TRBD2 covers 10 bases. The CDR3 is 16 amino acids. CDR1 is SGDLS, CDR2 YYNGEE, per germline. The ends lost 0 bases at V and 5 bases at J; junction bases unmatched: 6. CDR3 amino acids: CASSVAGSGRLDTQYF. Here the CDR3 DNA reads TGTGCCAGCAGCGTAGCCGGTAGCGGGAGGCTAGATACGCAGTATTTT.

This clone occurred a few times. V and J are TRBV6-1 and TRBJ1-1, with a weak D call TRBD1 (6 bases). The germline gives CDR1 MNHNS, CDR2 SASEGT. CDR3 size: 17 residues. V lost 1 base and J lost 0, with 15 bases in between. The chain's CDR3 is CASSEVPPGTLNTEAFF. CDR3 nucleotides: TGTGCCAGCAGTGAAGTTCCCCCGGGGACACTGAACACTGAAGCTTTCTTT.

This clone has more than one count but fewer than ten. The chain couples TRBV5-1 to TRBJ1-4; D remains unclear. Per the germline V gene, CDR1 is SGHRS and CDR2 is YFSETQ. This CDR3 spans 12 amino acids. Trimming shortened V by 4 bases and J by 4 bases, and 5 bases separated the two germline ends. The CDR3 bases are TGCGCCAGCAGCCCAGATAATGAAAAACTGTTTTTT. Its protein product is CASSPDNEKLFF.

This chain uses TRBV6-1 with TRBJ2-7, with TRBD1 identical over 11 bases. V dropped 4 bases and J dropped 3; count of bases not matched to a gene: 5. Germline CDR1 and CDR2: MNHNS and SASEGT. The CDR3 consists of 15 residues. In DNA form, the CDR3 reads TGTGCCAGCAGTGCCCGGACAGGGGGCAGCTACGAGCAGTACTTC. Protein product: CASSARTGGSYEQYF.

The genes are TRBV28 and TRBJ2-7, with TRBD2 matching 7 bases. CDR3 length: 13 residues. CDR1 MDHEN and CDR2 SYDVKM come from the germline V gene. Trimming removed 7 bases from V and 2 bases from J; junction bases left unmatched: 5. The CDR3 sequence is CASTGGGPYEQYF. For the CDR3, the DNA is TGTGCCAGCACGGGGGGAGGGCCCTACGAGCAGTACTTC.

The chain is built from TRBV6-1 and TRBJ1-1; 9 nucleotides agree with TRBD1. V trimming: 2 bases; J trimming: 1 base; junction bases outside the gene matches: 8. The CDR3 is 17 residues long. Germline V gene lookup returns CDR1 MNHNS and CDR2 SASEGT. The CDR3 DNA follows: TGTGCCAGCAGTGAAAGAGGACAGGGGAGGGCGAACACTGAAGCTTTCTTT. Amino acid sequence: CASSERGQGRANTEAFF.

This CDR3 is CATQGWEGAETQYF. The CDR3 DNA reads as TGTGCCACACAGGGATGGGAAGGTGCAGAGACCCAGTACTTC. The gene calls are TRBV6-6 and TRBJ2-5, with D possibly matching TRBD1 (6 bases). V dropped 10 bases and J dropped 4 bases, with 19 bases sitting between them. This CDR3 spans 14 amino acids. CDR1 is MNHNY and CDR2 is SVGAGI in the germline V gene (reference sequence).

This chain uses TRBV7-2 with TRBJ2-7; 10 bases line up with TRBD2. This CDR3 is 13 amino acids long. The V gene end was trimmed by 7 bases and the J gene end by 7 bases; junction bases not matched to a gene: 7. Germline lookup yields CDR1 SGHTA and CDR2 FQGNSA. In DNA, the CDR3 is TGTGCCAGCACACCTAGTAGCGGGAGGGAGCAGTACGTC. It translates to CASTPSSGREQYV.

As DNA, the CDR3 is TGTGCCAGCAGTGAAGGTCAGGGGTTAGGTAATCAGCCCCAGCATTTT. This sequence encodes CASSEGQGLGNQPQHF. The rearrangement links TRBV6-1 to TRBJ1-5; possibly TRBD1 for D (6 bases). Looked up from germline, CDR1 is MNHNS and CDR2 is SASEGT. V lost 1 base and J 4 bases, leaving 14 bases between the germline ends. The CDR3 has 16 amino acids.

The J gene is TRBJ2-1, the V gene TRBV2, with 9 nucleotides matching TRBD2. The germline V gene encodes CDR1 SNHLY and CDR2 FYNNEI. CDR3 length: 15 amino acids. With V trimmed by 7 bases and J by 13 bases, 17 bases remained unmatched. CDR3 residues: CASMTPGLADLRQFF. CDR3 nucleotide sequence: TGTGCCAGCATGACTCCGGGACTAGCCGACCTCAGACAGTTCTTC.

The CDR3 loop is CASSLGQNIRGNTIYF. CDR3 bases: TGCGCCAGCAGCTTGGGGCAAAACATTCGTGGAAACACCATATATTTT. V gene TRBV5-1 combines with J gene TRBJ1-3; no reliable D call. This CDR3 region has 16 residues. V was cut by 0 bases and J by 3 bases, with 13 bases left in between. Germline loops: CDR1 SGHRS, CDR2 YFSETQ.

J is TRBJ2-2 and V is TRBV7-8; 10 bases fit TRBD2. V lost 8 bases, J lost 7 bases, and 7 bases stayed unmatched. Germline V CDR1 and CDR2: SGHVS, FQNEAQ. This CDR3 comprises 14 residues. The CDR3 here is CASPPGTSVGELFF. In nucleotides, the CDR3 is TGTGCCAGCCCCCCCGGGACTAGCGTCGGGGAGCTGTTTTTT. Combining the CDR3 with reference TRBV7-8 and TRBJ2-2 gives the whole variable domain GAGVSQSPRYKVAKRGQDVALRCDPISGHVSLFWYQQALGQGPEFLTYFQNEAQLDKSGLPSDRFFAERPEGSVSTLKIQRTQQEDSAVYLCASPPGTSVGELFFGEGSRLTVL.

The chain uses TRBV7-2 and TRBJ2-5; D remains unclear. Gene TRBJ2-7 matches the end of the DNA better, so the J call may be wrong. The CDR3 is made up of 12 amino acids. CDR1 and CDR2 from the germline V gene are SGHTA and FQGNSA. The CDR3 coding sequence is TGTGCCAGCAGCTTAATGTTCTACGAGCAGTACTTC. Encoded protein: CASSLMFYEQYF.

CDR3 DNA sequence: TGTGCCAGCAGTGTGGACAGGGTGCACGAGCAGTACTTC. This sequence encodes CASSVDRVHEQYF. This rearrangement joins TRBV25-1 to TRBJ2-7; 8 bases are shared with TRBD1. The germline V gene has CDR1 MGHDK and CDR2 SYGVNS. The CDR3 is made up of 13 amino acids. The trim removed 4 bases at V and 5 bases at J, leaving 4 bases unmatched.

This chain uses TRBV7-2 with TRBJ2-1; tentatively, D is TRBD2 (6 bases). The CDR3 is 15 residues long. CDR1 is SGHTA and CDR2 is FQGNSA in the germline V gene. V dropped 5 bases and J dropped 11 bases, with 22 bases sitting between them. The CDR3 nucleotides are TGTGCCAGCAGCCCCCCGGGACTGGGGATCGACAAGCAGTTCTTC. It codes for CASSPPGLGIDKQFF.

The chain has TRBV29-1 and TRBJ1-2; 7 bases match TRBD1. The junction had 9 bases not matched to a gene; V was cut back by 3 bases and J by 5 bases. Germline values: CDR1 SQVTM, CDR2 ANQGSEA. This CDR3 has 14 amino acids. CDR3 in amino acids: CSVDVRTGTYGYTF. In DNA form, the CDR3 reads TGCAGCGTTGATGTAAGGACAGGTACTTATGGCTACACCTTC.

The rearrangement joins TRBV7-6 to TRBJ1-4, with D perhaps matching TRBD1 (5 bases). The CDR3 is made up of 16 amino acids. V was pared by 6 bases and J by 2 bases, with 16 bases between. Germline loops: CDR1 SGHVS, CDR2 FNYEAQ. CDR3 nucleotide sequence: TGTGCCAGCAGTTCAGCTTGGGGGGGTACTAATGAAAAACTGTTTTTT. Protein product: CASSSAWGGTNEKLFF.

This sequence joins TRBV27 and TRBJ2-3, with TRBD2 matching over 9 bases. The ends lost 10 bases at V and 11 bases at J; junction bases unmatched: 16. The germline CDR1 and CDR2 sequences are MNHEY and SMNVEV (reference sequence). The CDR3 totals 14 residues. CDR3 DNA: TGTGCCACCACCCTTCTGGCGGGAGGGATTAAGCAGTATTTT. The encoded protein is CATTLLAGGIKQYF.

V is TRBV19 and J is TRBJ1-1; no clear D gene. CDR1 and CDR2 from the germline V gene are LNHDA and SQIVND (reference sequence). This CDR3 is built from 13 residues. The V end lost 4 bases, the J end lost 5 bases, and 11 bases lay between the germline ends. The CDR3 loop is CASSTNSGTEAFF. The DNA of the CDR3 is TGTGCCAGTAGTACGAACTCGGGGACTGAAGCTTTCTTT.